The 26 T cell receptor beta chains presented below share a single source sample, sequenced in a study of blood T cell repertoires in COVID-19. The data were produced by immunoSEQ multiplex PCR, yet TCRdb's version contains in-frame clones alone and is incomplete. The repertoire holds about 140,000 clones, with about 88% as singletons. The sample taken for sequencing was peripheral blood. The receptors were sampled from a human donor with COVID-19, enrolled during active disease. The donor label of this sample is uncertain.

This sequence joins TRBV7-3 and TRBJ1-1; the match to TRBD1 covers 10 bases. The CDR3 has 15 amino acids. CDR1 is SGHTA and CDR2 is FQGTGA in the germline V gene. The J segment lost 0 bases and the V segment lost 6 bases, leaving 4 bases of the junction unmatched. DNA of the CDR3: TGTGCCAGCAGACAGACAGGGGGCTTGAACACTGAAGCTTTCTTT. Amino acid sequence: CASRQTGGLNTEAFF.

The chain has TRBV5-4 and TRBJ2-3, with TRBD2 matching 9 bases. The CDR3 has 17 amino acids. The germline V gene has CDR1 SGHNT and CDR2 YYREEE (reference sequence). After removal of 3 bases from V and 2 bases from J, the junction contained 10 bases not matched to a gene. CDR3 nucleotides: TGTGCCAGCAGCTCCCCAGGGCGGGGGGGCCCCACAGATACGCAGTATTTT. The encoded protein is CASSSPGRGGPTDTQYF.

V is TRBV7-8 and J is TRBJ2-1; D might be TRBD2 (5 bases). With 8 bases removed from V and 7 bases from J, the gap between germline ends came to 18 bases. Germline lookup yields CDR1 SGHVS and CDR2 FQNEAQ. The CDR3 loop spans 14 amino acids. The CDR3 coding sequence is TGTGCCAGCCAACCCTCGGGATTTTTAAATGAGCAGTTCTTC. Translating gives CASQPSGFLNEQFF.

The J gene is TRBJ1-6, the V gene TRBV4-2; 8 nucleotides align to TRBD1. The V gene's germline CDR1 is LGHNA and CDR2 YNFKEQ. This CDR3 is built from 21 residues. V shed 0 bases, J shed 0 bases, and the junction held 13 bases outside the gene matches. CDR3 in DNA: TGTGCCAGCAGCCAAGATGGGTGGCGACAGGGGATGAGCTCCTATAATTCACCCCTCCACTTT. As protein: CASSQDGWRQGMSSYNSPLHF.

The rearrangement links TRBV19 to TRBJ1-2, with TRBD1 matching 8 bases. Unmatched junction bases numbered 3, after V lost 6 bases and J lost 0 bases. CDR1 is LNHDA and CDR2 is SQIVND in the germline V gene (reference sequence). The CDR3 contains 14 residues. The CDR3 loop is CASSPTGANYGYTF. In DNA form, the CDR3 reads TGTGCCAGTAGCCCGACAGGGGCTAACTATGGCTACACCTTC. Supplemented by reference TRBV19 and TRBJ1-2, the full variable domain reads DGGITQSPKYLFRKEGQNVTLSCEQNLNHDAMYWYRQDPGQGLRLIYYSQIVNDFQKGDIAEGYSVSREKKESFPLTVTSAQKNPTAFYLCASSPTGANYGYTFGSGTRLTVV.

This chain uses TRBV19 with TRBJ1-1; D remains unclear. The CDR3 covers 14 residues. Deletions cut 2 bases from V and 12 bases from J, with 19 bases between. Germline CDR1 LNHDA, CDR2 SQIVND (reference sequence). CDR3 region: CASSIQIFRFTTFF. The CDR3 region has the DNA TGTGCCAGTAGTATACAAATCTTCCGGTTCACGACTTTCTTT.

The chain uses TRBV19 and TRBJ1-1; D is undetermined. V gave up 3 bases and J gave up 1 base, with 9 bases separating them. The CDR3 extends over 14 amino acids. Germline lookup yields CDR1 LNHDA and CDR2 SQIVND (reference sequence). The CDR3 is CASSIIFRNTEAFF. In DNA form, the CDR3 reads TGTGCCAGTAGTATTATCTTTAGGAACACTGAAGCTTTCTTT. The full variable domain, rest sourced from reference TRBV19 and TRBJ1-1, is DGGITQSPKYLFRKEGQNVTLSCEQNLNHDAMYWYRQDPGQGLRLIYYSQIVNDFQKGDIAEGYSVSREKKESFPLTVTSAQKNPTAFYLCASSIIFRNTEAFFGQGTRLTVV.

The chain has TRBV19 and TRBJ1-4, with TRBD1 identical over 8 bases. Trimming at V came to 9 bases and at J to 5 bases, leaving 2 bases not matched to a gene. Germline V CDR1 and CDR2: LNHDA, SQIVND (reference sequence). The CDR3 extends over 12 amino acids. The CDR3 DNA follows: TGTGCCAGCGGGACAGGCAATGAAAAACTGTTTTTT. As protein: CASGTGNEKLFF. Complete variable domain (other parts from reference TRBV19 and TRBJ1-4): DGGITQSPKYLFRKEGQNVTLSCEQNLNHDAMYWYRQDPGQGLRLIYYSQIVNDFQKGDIAEGYSVSREKKESFPLTVTSAQKNPTAFYLCASGTGNEKLFFGSGTQLSVL.

The gene calls are TRBV28 and TRBJ1-1; 9 nucleotides line up with TRBD1. The CDR3 spans 15 residues. Germline CDR1 reads MDHEN; CDR2 reads SYDVKM. The ends lost 2 bases at V and 6 bases at J; junction bases unmatched: 7. The CDR3 nucleotides are TGTGCCAGCAGTTTAGGACAGGGGAGATTCTCTGAAGCTTTCTTT. Translation: CASSLGQGRFSEAFF.

This chain links TRBV2 with TRBJ2-3; D is ambiguous. V shed 3 bases and J shed 7 bases, with 8 bases lying between them. Looked up from germline, CDR1 is SNHLY and CDR2 is FYNNEI. This CDR3 spans 12 amino acids. The CDR3 region is CASSDRSNTQYF. In DNA form, the CDR3 reads TGTGCCAGCAGTGATAGGAGCAATACGCAGTATTTT.

This rearrangement joins TRBV7-3 to TRBJ1-1; perhaps TRBD1 as D (5 bases). V lost 3 bases and J lost 5, with 10 bases in between. The CDR3 runs 13 residues. The germline gives CDR1 SGHTA, CDR2 FQGTGA. CDR3 bases: TGTGCCAGCAGCTTTATACAGGAGACTGAAGCTTTCTTT. Translated, it gives CASSFIQETEAFF.

The chain is built from TRBV19 and TRBJ2-5; 13 positions agree with TRBD2. V gave up 5 bases and J gave up 4 bases; unmatched junction bases: 4. Germline V gene data show CDR1 as LNHDA and CDR2 as SQIVND (reference sequence). This CDR3 is 15 amino acids long. CDR3 region: CASSGLAGVGETQYF. The CDR3 DNA reads TGTGCCAGTAGTGGACTAGCGGGGGTTGGAGAGACCCAGTACTTC.

The V call is TRBV7-3, the J call TRBJ2-3; D possibly corresponds to TRBD2 (6 bases). Between the trimmed V and J ends, which lost 2 bases and 0 bases, there was a span of 18 bases. The CDR3 has 18 residues. Germline V lookup: CDR1 SGHTA, CDR2 FQGTGA. The CDR3 bases are TGTGCCAGCAGCTTAGCCGCCTGGGGGGAAACTAGCACAGATACGCAGTATTTT. Amino acids: CASSLAAWGETSTDTQYF.

This clone was seen just once. This chain links TRBV12-3 or TRBV12-4 with TRBJ2-7; D perhaps matches TRBD2 (5 bases). The CDR3 totals 13 residues. Trimming cost V 4 bases and J 7 bases, with 14 bases left between them. The CDR3, as DNA: TGTGCCAGCAGTTCGAGGGTATTGGGTGAGCAGTACTTC. Amino acid sequence: CASSSRVLGEQYF.

This chain connects TRBV3-1 (or the pseudogene TRBV3-2) to TRBJ2-7; D may be TRBD2 (6 bases). The CDR3 totals 13 residues. The V end lost 4 bases, the J end lost 3 bases, and 10 bases lay between the germline ends. Germline V gene data show CDR1 as LGHDT and CDR2 as YNNKEL (reference sequence). Written as DNA, the CDR3 is TGTGCCAGCAGCCGGGACTTACGCTACGAGCAGTACTTC. This translates into CASSRDLRYEQYF.

In this sample, this clone turned up once. The CDR3 DNA is TGTGCCAGCAGTTTATACGCGGCTGGTGGTGAAAAACTGTTTTTT. Its protein product is CASSLYAAGGEKLFF. The V gene is TRBV28, the J gene TRBJ1-4; D is undetermined. CDR1 is MDHEN, CDR2 SYDVKM, per germline. V lost 1 base to trimming and J lost 7 bases, with 13 bases between them. The CDR3 totals 15 residues.

J is TRBJ2-1 and V is TRBV3-1 (or the pseudogene TRBV3-2), with 7 bases fitting TRBD1. Germline V gene lookup returns CDR1 LGHDT and CDR2 YNNKEL (reference sequence). This CDR3 spans 15 amino acids. V gave up 4 bases and J gave up 5 bases; unmatched junction bases: 8. Written as DNA, the CDR3 is TGTGCCAGCAGCCCGAAGGGGGCCATCGACAATGAGCAGTTCTTC. Translation gives CASSPKGAIDNEQFF.

The chain links TRBV5-1 to TRBJ1-5; no firm D call. CDR3 length equals 14 residues. In germline, CDR1 is SGHRS, CDR2 YFSETQ. V lost 4 bases, J lost 5 bases, and 13 bases lay in between. CDR3 residues: CASSPLSSDQPQHF. The CDR3 region has the DNA TGCGCCAGCAGCCCCCTGTCCTCAGATCAGCCCCAGCATTTT.

The rearrangement uses TRBV11-3 and TRBJ2-1; 10 bases match TRBD2. Germline trimming cut 0 bases from V and 7 bases from J; bases unmatched to any gene: 9. Germline assignment: CDR1 SGHNT and CDR2 YENEEA. The CDR3 spans 17 residues. CDR3 sequence: CASSLDRLAGDRNEQFF. The CDR3 DNA reads as TGTGCCAGCAGCTTAGATCGGCTAGCGGGAGACAGAAATGAGCAGTTCTTC.

The chain has TRBV13 and TRBJ2-7, with TRBD1 identical over 7 bases. CDR3 length: 14 amino acids. The V and J ends lost 5 bases and 4 bases, in that order; junction bases with no gene match: 8. Germline lookup yields CDR1 PRHDT and CDR2 FYEKMQ (reference sequence). DNA of the CDR3: TGTGCCAGCAGCCCCCGGGACAGAACGTACGAGCAGTACTTC. This gives the protein CASSPRDRTYEQYF.

The rearrangement uses TRBV28 and TRBJ1-2; D is possibly TRBD1 (6 bases). The CDR3 extends over 15 amino acids. The germline V and J ends were trimmed by 6 bases and 7 bases, with 21 bases remaining between them. The germline gives CDR1 MDHEN, CDR2 SYDVKM. The CDR3 nucleotides are TGTGCCAGCAGACCTACCCTTGGGGACATCTCTGGCTACACCTTC. Protein product: CASRPTLGDISGYTF.

Concerning this clone: Different DNA sequences within this sample yield the same CDR3. The chain links TRBV30 to TRBJ2-6; D is possibly TRBD2 (5 bases). Germline V gives CDR1 GTSNPN, CDR2 SVGIG (reference sequence). Trimming left V 3 bases short and J 0 bases short, with 6 bases between. The CDR3 length is 14 residues. The CDR3 coding sequence is TGTGCCTGGAGGAGGGACTCTGGGGCCAACGTCCTGACTTTC. Protein sequence: CAWRRDSGANVLTF.

The rearrangement links TRBV5-1 to TRBJ1-1, with a possible D match to TRBD1 (5 bases). CDR3 length: 14 amino acids. Germline CDR1 reads SGHRS; CDR2 reads YFSETQ. Trimming took 0 bases from V and 5 from J, leaving 11 bases between them. CDR3 residues: CASSLEWGRTEAFF. CDR3 DNA: TGCGCCAGCAGCTTGGAATGGGGCAGAACTGAAGCTTTCTTT.

V is TRBV3-1 (or the pseudogene TRBV3-2) and J is TRBJ2-1; D possibly corresponds to TRBD2 (7 bases). Trimming shortened V by 6 bases and J by 5 bases, and 11 bases separated the two germline ends. Germline lookup yields CDR1 LGHDT and CDR2 YNNKEL (reference sequence). The CDR3 spans 13 residues. The CDR3 sequence: CASSGGGHNEQFF. CDR3 in DNA: TGTGCCAGCAGTGGGGGGGGCCACAATGAGCAGTTCTTC.

The chain carries TRBV25-1 and TRBJ1-2; TRBD1 is a possible D gene (6 bases). Germline assignment: CDR1 MGHDK and CDR2 SYGVNS. V shed 4 bases and J shed 3 bases, with 18 bases lying between them. This CDR3 contains 16 residues. The CDR3 DNA is TGTGCCAGCAGTGCCCAGGGGCCCCGCAGGGACTATGGCTACACCTTC. Amino acids: CASSAQGPRRDYGYTF.

The J gene is TRBJ1-2, the V gene TRBV6-5, with a tentative D call TRBD1 (6 bases). The germline gives CDR1 MNHEY, CDR2 SVGAGI. The V end was cut by 2 bases, the J end by 4 bases, with 17 bases between. This CDR3 contains 16 residues. The chain's CDR3 is CASSYDRTQGLYGYTF. The CDR3 nucleotides read TGTGCCAGCAGTTACGATAGGACCCAGGGGCTCTATGGCTACACCTTC.